Listed below are T cell receptor beta chains from one sample, sequenced in a study of blood T cell repertoires in COVID-19. Libraries were prepared by immunoSEQ multiplex PCR; TCRdb keeps only in-frame clonotypes and omits some of them. The sample consists of some 70,000 clones, roughly 82% of them appearing once. Sample: peripheral blood. All receptors come from a man in his fifties or sixties with acute or convalescent COVID-19. CDR3s include the opening cysteine and the closing phenylalanine or tryptophan. A D gene is named only where the DNA matches it firmly. The listing skips clone size in some rows; elsewhere it reads once, few, many or a size class.

>-|TRBV29-1|few|TRBJ1-2
CSFRGHGGYTF
TGCAGCTTTCGGGGTCACGGGGGCTACACCTTC
>TRBD1|TRBV5-4|-|TRBJ2-5
CASSMPGQGFLETQYF
TGTGCCAGCAGCATGCCGGGACAGGGGTTCTTAGAGACCCAGTACTTC
>-|TRBV29-1|-|TRBJ2-5
CSVLSGQQETQYF
TGCAGCGTTCTATCGGGACAACAAGAGACCCAGTACTTC
>-|TRBV6-2/TRBV6-3|-|TRBJ2-1
CASSSEPFRVEISEQFF
TGTGCCAGCAGTTCCGAACCCTTTCGGGTTGAGATCAGCGAGCAGTTCTTC
>TRBD2|TRBV19|-|TRBJ2-5
CASSKNIASALAGKQETQYF
TGTGCCAGTAGCAAAAACATCGCCTCGGCCCTAGCGGGGAAACAAGAGACCCAGTACTTC
>-|TRBV5-1|-|TRBJ2-7
CASSSGSRGPYEQYF
TGCGCCAGCAGCTCAGGCTCCAGGGGCCCCTACGAGCAGTACTTC
>-|TRBV4-3|-|TRBJ1-2
CASSQEPRHPTGYTF
TGCGCCAGCAGCCAAGAACCCAGGCACCCGACAGGCTACACCTTC
>-|TRBV4-1|-|TRBJ1-4
CASSQGLSNEKLFF
TGCGCCAGCAGCCAAGGGTTGAGTAATGAAAAACTGTTTTTT
>TRBD2|TRBV6-5|-|TRBJ2-2
CASSPTLAGTGELFF
TGTGCCAGCTCCCCCACGTTAGCGGGAACCGGGGAGCTGTTTTTT
>-|TRBV30|-|TRBJ1-6
CAWGAGGGKPLHF
TGTGCCTGGGGGGCCGGGGGGGGAAAACCCCTCCACTTT
>TRBD1|TRBV6-5|-|TRBJ1-5
CASSPDRASNQPQHF
TGTGCCAGCAGCCCCGACAGGGCTAGCAATCAGCCCCAGCATTTT
>TRBD2|TRBV6-5|-|TRBJ2-3
CASSYSSGGATDTQYF
TGTGCCAGCAGTTATTCTAGCGGGGGGGCTACAGATACGCAGTATTTT
>-|TRBV7-8|-|TRBJ2-1
CASSSDNEQFF
TGTGCCAGCAGCTCGGACAATGAGCAGTTCTTC
>-|TRBV4-2|-|TRBJ1-3
CASSQRAGSTGNTIYF
TGTGCCAGCAGCCAGAGAGCAGGGTCTACTGGAAACACCATATATTTT
>TRBD2|TRBV7-6|-|TRBJ2-3
CASSGLAGSTDTQYF
TGTGCCAGCAGCGGACTAGCGGGCAGCACAGATACGCAGTATTTT
>TRBD2|TRBV19|-|TRBJ2-7
CASSQNRLAGSYEQYF
TGTGCCAGTAGCCAAAACAGGCTAGCGGGGTCCTACGAGCAGTACTTC
>TRBD2|TRBV7-7|-|TRBJ2-1
CASSRLASNEQFF
TGTGCCAGCAGCCGACTAGCGAGTAATGAGCAGTTCTTC
>TRBD2|TRBV14|-|TRBJ2-3
CASAAGGRSDTQYF
TGTGCCAGCGCAGCGGGGGGGCGGTCAGATACGCAGTATTTT
>-|TRBV11-2|-|TRBJ2-3
CASSLVPAPGADTQYF
TGTGCCAGCAGCTTAGTCCCCGCCCCAGGGGCAGATACGCAGTATTTT
>TRBD1|TRBV24-1|once|TRBJ2-2
CATSSRTGGTGELFF
TGTGCCACCAGTTCCCGGACAGGGGGCACCGGGGAGCTGTTTTTT
>TRBD1|TRBV2|-|TRBJ2-3
CASSSTGGLRDTQYF
TGTGCCAGCAGTTCGACAGGGGGCCTACGGGATACGCAGTATTTT
>-|TRBV15|-|TRBJ1-6
CATSTYRASGNSPLHF
TGTGCCACCAGCACATACCGGGCCTCGGGAAATTCACCCCTCCACTTT
>-|TRBV6-2/TRBV6-3|-|TRBJ1-2
CASSPRGTYGYTF
TGTGCCAGCAGTCCCCGGGGGACCTATGGCTACACCTTC
>TRBD1|TRBV11-3|-|TRBJ2-3
CASSLGLQGGTDTQYF
TGTGCCAGCAGCTTAGGTTTGCAGGGGGGCACAGATACGCAGTATTTT
>-|TRBV19|-|TRBJ2-7
CASSIGQSYEQYF
TGTGCCAGTAGTATAGGTCAGTCCTACGAGCAGTACTTC
>-|TRBV19|-|TRBJ1-1
CASTHSTENTEAFF
TGTGCCAGTACCCACTCCACAGAGAACACTGAAGCTTTCTTT
>TRBD2|TRBV7-2|-|TRBJ2-5
CASTLRGREETQYF
TGTGCCAGCACCCTGAGAGGGAGGGAAGAGACCCAGTACTTC
>-|TRBV13|-|TRBJ1-2
CASSRVGSDYGYTF
TGTGCCAGCAGCCGGGTAGGGAGTGACTATGGCTACACCTTC
>-|TRBV6-5|-|TRBJ1-4
CASSRSLGEKLFF
TGTGCCAGCAGTCGGAGTTTAGGAGAAAAACTGTTTTTT
>TRBD1|TRBV10-3|-|TRBJ1-2
CAISESTGSGYTF
TGTGCCATCAGTGAGTCGACAGGGAGCGGCTACACCTTC
>TRBD1|TRBV19|-|TRBJ1-3
CASSTGQVFGNTIYF
TGTGCCAGTAGTACCGGACAGGTCTTTGGAAACACCATATATTTT
>TRBD1|TRBV30|-|TRBJ1-2
CAWSVKGAGGYTF
TGTGCCTGGAGTGTTAAGGGGGCTGGTGGCTACACCTTC
>TRBD2|TRBV5-1|-|TRBJ2-1
CASSWLAGDDNEQFF
TGCGCCAGCAGCTGGCTAGCGGGGGACGACAATGAGCAGTTCTTC
>TRBD2|TRBV7-7|-|TRBJ2-2
CASSPGLAGAGRTGELFF
TGTGCCAGCAGCCCCGGACTAGCGGGGGCGGGAAGGACCGGGGAGCTGTTTTTT
>TRBD1|TRBV7-2|-|TRBJ2-1
CASSLVGTESANEQFF
TGTGCCAGCAGCTTAGTCGGGACAGAGTCGGCCAATGAGCAGTTCTTC
>-|TRBV5-8|few|TRBJ1-2
CASTSTGRRGYTF
TGTGCCAGCACCAGTACAGGGAGACGTGGCTACACCTTC
>TRBD2|TRBV19|-|TRBJ2-5
CASSKGVPGLAANVETQYF
TGTGCCAGTAGCAAGGGCGTGCCGGGACTAGCGGCTAACGTCGAGACCCAGTACTTC
>-|TRBV7-2|-|TRBJ1-2
CASSLAGDNGYTF
TGTGCCAGCAGCTTGGCAGGGGATAATGGCTACACCTTC
>-|TRBV3-1/TRBV3-2|once|TRBJ1-1
CASSQGDKNTEAFF
TGTGCCAGCAGCCAAGGGGACAAGAACACTGAAGCTTTCTTT
>-|TRBV11-2|-|TRBJ1-4
CASSLDLPGATTNEKLFF
TGTGCCAGCAGCTTAGATCTGCCAGGGGCAACAACTAATGAAAAACTGTTTTTT